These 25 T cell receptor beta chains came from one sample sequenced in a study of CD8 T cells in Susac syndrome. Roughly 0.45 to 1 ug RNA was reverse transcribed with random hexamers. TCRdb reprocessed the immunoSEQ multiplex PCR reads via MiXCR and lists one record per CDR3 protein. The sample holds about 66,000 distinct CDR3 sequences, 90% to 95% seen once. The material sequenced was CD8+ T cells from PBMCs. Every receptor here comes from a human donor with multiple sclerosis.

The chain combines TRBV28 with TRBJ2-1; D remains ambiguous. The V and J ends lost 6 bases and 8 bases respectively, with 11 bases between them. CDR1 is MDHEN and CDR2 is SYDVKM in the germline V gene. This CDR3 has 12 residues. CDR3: CASREIAHEQFF. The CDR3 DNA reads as TGTGCCAGCAGGGAAATAGCCCATGAGCAGTTCTTC.

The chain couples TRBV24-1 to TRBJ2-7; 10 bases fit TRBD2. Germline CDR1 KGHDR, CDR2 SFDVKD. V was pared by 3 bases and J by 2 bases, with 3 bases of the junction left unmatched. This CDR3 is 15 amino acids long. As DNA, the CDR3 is TGTGCCACCAGTGATCGTAGCGGGAGGACCTACGAGCAGTACTTC. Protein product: CATSDRSGRTYEQYF.

This CDR3 reads CASSIQDTGELFF. The CDR3 bases are TGTGCCAGCAGCATTCAAGACACCGGGGAGCTGTTTTTT. The V call is TRBV7-9, the J call TRBJ2-2, with D uncertain. The CDR3 has 13 amino acids. Between the trimmed V and J ends, which lost 5 bases and 3 bases, there was a span of 7 bases. Germline V gene data show CDR1 as SEHNR and CDR2 as FQNEAQ (reference sequence). The whole variable domain, filled in from reference TRBV7-9 and TRBJ2-2, reads DTGVSQNPRHKITKRGQNVTFRCDPISEHNRLYWYRQTLGQGPEFLTYFQNEAQLEKSRLLSDRFSAERPKGSFSTLEIQRTEQGDSAMYLCASSIQDTGELFFGEGSRLTVL.

CDR3 sequence (DNA): TGTGCCTGGAGTCCGGGGTTTTCCTACAATGAGCAGTTCTTC. This gives the protein CAWSPGFSYNEQFF. The V gene is TRBV30, the J gene TRBJ2-1; the D gene is possibly TRBD2 (5 bases). Germline V CDR1 and CDR2: GTSNPN, SVGIG (reference sequence). The V and J ends lost 2 bases and 1 base respectively, with 9 bases between them. The CDR3 has 14 amino acids. The full variable domain, in which reference TRBV30 and TRBJ2-1 provide the parts outside the CDR3, is SQTIHQWPATLVQPVGSPLSLECTVEGTSNPNLYWYRQAAGRGLQLLFYSVGIGQISSEVPQNLSASRPQDRQFILSSKKLLLSDSGFYLCAWSPGFSYNEQFFGPGTRLTVL.

The CDR3 DNA reads as TGTGCCAGCAGAGAGGCTGGTTTAAACTACGAGCAGTACTTC. Its translation: CASREAGLNYEQYF. This rearrangement joins TRBV5-8 to TRBJ2-7, with D hard to call. Trimming took 5 bases from V and 3 from J, leaving 15 bases between them. Germline-derived CDR1 and CDR2 are SGHTS and YDEGEE. The CDR3 spans 14 residues.

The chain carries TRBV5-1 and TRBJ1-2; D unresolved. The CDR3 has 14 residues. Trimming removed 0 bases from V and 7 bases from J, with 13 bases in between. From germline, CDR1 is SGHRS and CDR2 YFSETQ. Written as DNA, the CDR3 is TGCGCCAGCAGCTTGGGGGAGTTTTCTCCTGGCTACACCTTC. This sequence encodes CASSLGEFSPGYTF.

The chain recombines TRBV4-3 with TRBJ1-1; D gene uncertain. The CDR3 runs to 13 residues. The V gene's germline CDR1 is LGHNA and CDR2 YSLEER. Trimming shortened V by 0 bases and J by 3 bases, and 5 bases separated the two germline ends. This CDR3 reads CASSQDLDTEAFF. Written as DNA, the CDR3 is TGCGCCAGCAGCCAAGATCTTGACACTGAAGCTTTCTTT.

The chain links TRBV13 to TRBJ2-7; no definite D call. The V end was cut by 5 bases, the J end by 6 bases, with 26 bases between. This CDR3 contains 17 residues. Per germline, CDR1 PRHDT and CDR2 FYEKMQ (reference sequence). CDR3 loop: CASSRTTIRRMDAEQYF. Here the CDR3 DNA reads TGTGCCAGCAGCCGAACGACAATCCGACGGATGGATGCCGAGCAGTACTTC.

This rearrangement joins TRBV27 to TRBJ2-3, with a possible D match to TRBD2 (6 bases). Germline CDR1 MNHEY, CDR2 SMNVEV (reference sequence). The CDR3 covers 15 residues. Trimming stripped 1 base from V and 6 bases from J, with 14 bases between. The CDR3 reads CASSLLGGERDTQYF. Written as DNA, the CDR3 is TGTGCCAGCAGTTTATTGGGCGGGGAACGGGATACGCAGTATTTT.

The DNA for the CDR3 is TGCAGCGTTGGGACTAGCCCCACTTACACCGGGGAGCTGTTTTTT. Its protein is CSVGTSPTYTGELFF. The V gene is TRBV29-1, the J gene TRBJ2-2; 8 bases are a match to TRBD2. The germline CDR1 and CDR2 sequences are SQVTM and ANQGSEA. The CDR3 loop spans 15 amino acids. V was clipped by 4 bases and J by 3 bases; unmatched bases: 7.

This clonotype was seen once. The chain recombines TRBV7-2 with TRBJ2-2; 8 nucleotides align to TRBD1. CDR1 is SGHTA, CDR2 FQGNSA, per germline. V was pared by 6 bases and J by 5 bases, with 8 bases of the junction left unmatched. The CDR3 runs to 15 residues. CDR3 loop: CASSQGARHTGELFF. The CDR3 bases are TGTGCCAGCAGTCAGGGGGCCCGACATACCGGGGAGCTGTTTTTT.

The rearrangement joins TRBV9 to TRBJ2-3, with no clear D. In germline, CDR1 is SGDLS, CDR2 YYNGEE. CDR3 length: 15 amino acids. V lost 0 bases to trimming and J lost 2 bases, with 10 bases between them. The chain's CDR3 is CASSVGNGYTDTQYF. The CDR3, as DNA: TGTGCCAGCAGCGTAGGTAACGGTTACACAGATACGCAGTATTTT. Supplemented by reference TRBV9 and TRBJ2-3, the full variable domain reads DSGVTQTPKHLITATGQRVTLRCSPRSGDLSVYWYQQSLDQGLQFLIQYYNGEERAKGNILERFSAQQFPDLHSELNLSSLELGDSALYFCASSVGNGYTDTQYFGPGTRLTVL.

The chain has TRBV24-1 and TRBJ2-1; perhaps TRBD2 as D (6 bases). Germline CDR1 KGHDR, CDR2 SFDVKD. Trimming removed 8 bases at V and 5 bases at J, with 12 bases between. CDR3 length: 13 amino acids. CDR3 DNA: TGTGCCACCACGGGGGAGTCCGACAATGAGCAGTTCTTC. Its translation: CATTGESDNEQFF.

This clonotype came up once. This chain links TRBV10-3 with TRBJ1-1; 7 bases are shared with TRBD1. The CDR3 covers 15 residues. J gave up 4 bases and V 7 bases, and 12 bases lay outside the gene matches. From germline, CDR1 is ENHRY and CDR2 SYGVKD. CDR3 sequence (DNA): TGTGCCATCAAACCCCCCGAAAGACAGGGCACTGAAGCTTTCTTT. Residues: CAIKPPERQGTEAFF.

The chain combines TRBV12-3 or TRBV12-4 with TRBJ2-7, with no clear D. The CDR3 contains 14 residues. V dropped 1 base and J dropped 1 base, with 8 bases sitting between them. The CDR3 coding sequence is TGTGCCAGCAGTTTAGTGGGTATTTCCTACGAGCAGTACTTC. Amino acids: CASSLVGISYEQYF.

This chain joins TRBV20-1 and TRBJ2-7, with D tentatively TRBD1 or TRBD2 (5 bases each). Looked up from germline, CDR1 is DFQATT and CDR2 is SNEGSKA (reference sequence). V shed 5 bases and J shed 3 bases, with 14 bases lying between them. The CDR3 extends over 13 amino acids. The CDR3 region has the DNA TGCAGTGCTTGGGACCGCCATGGCTACGAGCAGTACTTC. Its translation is CSAWDRHGYEQYF.

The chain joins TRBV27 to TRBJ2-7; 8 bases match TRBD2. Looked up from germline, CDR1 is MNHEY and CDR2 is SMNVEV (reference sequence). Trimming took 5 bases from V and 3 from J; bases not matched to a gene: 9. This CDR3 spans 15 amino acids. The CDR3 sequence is CASSEGGSGGYEQYF. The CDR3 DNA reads TGTGCCAGCAGTGAGGGGGGCAGCGGGGGCTACGAGCAGTACTTC.

CDR3 region: CSATLRRDNYEQYF. The CDR3 region has the DNA TGCAGTGCTACGCTACGGAGGGACAACTACGAGCAGTACTTC. The rearrangement uses TRBV20-1 and TRBJ2-7, with D perhaps matching TRBD1 or TRBD2 (6 bases each). The germline V and J ends were trimmed by 4 bases and 3 bases, with 16 bases remaining between them. CDR1 is DFQATT and CDR2 is SNEGSKA in the germline V gene (reference sequence). This CDR3 is built from 14 residues.

In DNA, the CDR3 is TGTGCCAGCAGGGAGGGACGGATCTATGGCTACACCTTC. Translated: CASREGRIYGYTF. V and J are TRBV6-6 and TRBJ1-2; TRBD1 is a possible D gene (5 bases). The V end was cut by 6 bases, the J end by 4 bases, with 12 bases between. Germline V gives CDR1 MNHNY, CDR2 SVGAGI (reference sequence). This CDR3 comprises 13 residues.

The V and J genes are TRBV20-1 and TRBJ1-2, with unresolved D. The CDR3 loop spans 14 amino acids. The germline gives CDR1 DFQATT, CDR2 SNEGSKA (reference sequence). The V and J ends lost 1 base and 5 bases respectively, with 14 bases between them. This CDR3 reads CSARGAGSRYGYTF. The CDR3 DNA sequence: TGCAGTGCTAGAGGGGCAGGTTCCAGGTATGGCTACACCTTC.

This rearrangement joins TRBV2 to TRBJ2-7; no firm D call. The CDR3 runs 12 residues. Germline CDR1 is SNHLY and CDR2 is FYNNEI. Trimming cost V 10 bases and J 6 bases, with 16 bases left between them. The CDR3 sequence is CAIPDGLGEQYF. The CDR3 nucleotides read TGTGCCATTCCGGACGGGCTCGGCGAGCAGTACTTC.

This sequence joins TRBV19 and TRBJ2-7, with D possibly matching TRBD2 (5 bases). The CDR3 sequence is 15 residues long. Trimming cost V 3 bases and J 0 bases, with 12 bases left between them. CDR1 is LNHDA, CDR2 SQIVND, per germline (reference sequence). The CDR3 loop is CASSMVSGSSYEQYF. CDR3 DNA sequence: TGTGCCAGTAGTATGGTCAGCGGCAGCTCCTACGAGCAGTACTTC.

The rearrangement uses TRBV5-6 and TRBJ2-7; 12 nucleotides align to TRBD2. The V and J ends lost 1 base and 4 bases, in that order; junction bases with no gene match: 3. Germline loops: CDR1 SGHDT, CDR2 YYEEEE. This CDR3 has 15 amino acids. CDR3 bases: TGTGCCAGCAGCTTGCTAGCGGGAGGGCCTTACGAGCAGTACTTC. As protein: CASSLLAGGPYEQYF.

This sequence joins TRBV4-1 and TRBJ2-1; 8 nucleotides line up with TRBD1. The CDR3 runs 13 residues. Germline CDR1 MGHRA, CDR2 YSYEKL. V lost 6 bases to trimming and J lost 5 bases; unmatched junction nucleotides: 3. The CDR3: CASRDRAHNEQFF. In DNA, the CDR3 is TGCGCCAGCAGGGACAGGGCACACAATGAGCAGTTCTTC.

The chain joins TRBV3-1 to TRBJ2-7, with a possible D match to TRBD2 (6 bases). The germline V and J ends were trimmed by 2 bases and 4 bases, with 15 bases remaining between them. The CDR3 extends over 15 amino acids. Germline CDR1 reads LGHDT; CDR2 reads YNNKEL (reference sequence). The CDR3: CASSQFRDSIYEQYF. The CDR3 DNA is TGTGCCAGCAGCCAATTCCGGGACTCAATTTACGAGCAGTACTTC.